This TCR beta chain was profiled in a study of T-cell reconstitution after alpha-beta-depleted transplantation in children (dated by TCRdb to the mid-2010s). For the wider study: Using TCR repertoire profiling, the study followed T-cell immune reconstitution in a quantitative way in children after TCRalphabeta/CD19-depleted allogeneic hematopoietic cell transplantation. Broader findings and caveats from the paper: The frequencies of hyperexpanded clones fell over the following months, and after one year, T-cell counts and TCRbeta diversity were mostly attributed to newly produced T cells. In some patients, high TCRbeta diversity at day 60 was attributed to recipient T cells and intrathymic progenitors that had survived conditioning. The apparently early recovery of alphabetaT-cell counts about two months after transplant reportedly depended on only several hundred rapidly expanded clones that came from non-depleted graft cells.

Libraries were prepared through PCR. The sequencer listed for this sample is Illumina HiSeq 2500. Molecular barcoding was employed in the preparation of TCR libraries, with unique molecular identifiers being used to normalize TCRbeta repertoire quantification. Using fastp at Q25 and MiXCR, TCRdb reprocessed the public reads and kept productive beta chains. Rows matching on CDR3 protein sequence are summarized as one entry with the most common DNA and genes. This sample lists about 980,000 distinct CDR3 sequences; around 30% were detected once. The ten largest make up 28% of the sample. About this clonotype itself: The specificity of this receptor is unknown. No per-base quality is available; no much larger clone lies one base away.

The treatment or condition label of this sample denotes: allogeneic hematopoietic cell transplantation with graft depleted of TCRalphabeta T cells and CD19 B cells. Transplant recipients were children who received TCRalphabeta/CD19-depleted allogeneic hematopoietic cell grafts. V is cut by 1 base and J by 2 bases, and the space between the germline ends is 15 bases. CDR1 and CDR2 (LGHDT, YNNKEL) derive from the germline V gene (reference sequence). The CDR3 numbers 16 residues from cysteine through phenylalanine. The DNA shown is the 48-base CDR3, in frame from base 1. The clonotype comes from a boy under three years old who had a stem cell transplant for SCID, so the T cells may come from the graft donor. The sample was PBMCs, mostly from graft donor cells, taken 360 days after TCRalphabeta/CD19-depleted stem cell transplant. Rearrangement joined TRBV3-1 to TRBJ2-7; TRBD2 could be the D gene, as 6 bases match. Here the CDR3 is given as CASSQGGLDWTYEQYF. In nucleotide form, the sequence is TGTGCCAGCAGCCAAGGGGGACTGGATTGGACCTACGAGCAGTACTTC.